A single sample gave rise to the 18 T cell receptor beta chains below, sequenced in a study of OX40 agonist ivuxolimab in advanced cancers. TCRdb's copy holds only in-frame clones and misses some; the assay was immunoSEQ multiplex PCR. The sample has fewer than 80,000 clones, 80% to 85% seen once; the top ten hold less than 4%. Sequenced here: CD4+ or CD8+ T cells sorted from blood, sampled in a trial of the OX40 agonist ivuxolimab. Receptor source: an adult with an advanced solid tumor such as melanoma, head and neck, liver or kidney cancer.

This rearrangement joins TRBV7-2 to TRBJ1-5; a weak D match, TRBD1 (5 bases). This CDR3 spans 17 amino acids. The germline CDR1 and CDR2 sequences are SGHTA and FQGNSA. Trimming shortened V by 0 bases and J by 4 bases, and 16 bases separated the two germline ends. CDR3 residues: CASSLAPLGTGNQPQHF. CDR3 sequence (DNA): TGTGCCAGCAGCTTAGCTCCCCTAGGGACGGGGAATCAGCCCCAGCATTTT.

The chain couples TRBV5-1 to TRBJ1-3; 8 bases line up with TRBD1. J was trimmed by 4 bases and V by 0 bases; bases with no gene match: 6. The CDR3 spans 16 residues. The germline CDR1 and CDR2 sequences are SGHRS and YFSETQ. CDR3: CASSLAPGGDGNTIYF. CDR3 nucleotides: TGCGCCAGCAGCTTGGCCCCAGGGGGCGACGGAAACACCATATATTTT. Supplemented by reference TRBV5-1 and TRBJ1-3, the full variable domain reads KAGVTQTPRYLIKTRGQQVTLSCSPISGHRSVSWYQQTPGQGLQFLFEYFSETQRNKGNFPGRFSGRQFSNSRSEMNVSTLELGDSALYLCASSLAPGGDGNTIYFGEGSWLTVV.

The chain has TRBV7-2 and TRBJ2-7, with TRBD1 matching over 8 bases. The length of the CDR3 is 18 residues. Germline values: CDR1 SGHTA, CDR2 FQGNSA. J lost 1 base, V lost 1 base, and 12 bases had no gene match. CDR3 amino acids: CASSLDEQGALGSYEQYF. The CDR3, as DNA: TGTGCCAGCAGCTTAGACGAGCAGGGGGCGTTAGGGTCCTACGAGCAGTACTTC.

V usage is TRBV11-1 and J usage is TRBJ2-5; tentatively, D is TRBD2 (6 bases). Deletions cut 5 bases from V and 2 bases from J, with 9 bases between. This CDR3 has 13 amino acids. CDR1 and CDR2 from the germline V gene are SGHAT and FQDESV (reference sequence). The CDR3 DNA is TGTGCCAGCAGCCTTGGAGGGCAAGAGACCCAGTACTTC. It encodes CASSLGGQETQYF.

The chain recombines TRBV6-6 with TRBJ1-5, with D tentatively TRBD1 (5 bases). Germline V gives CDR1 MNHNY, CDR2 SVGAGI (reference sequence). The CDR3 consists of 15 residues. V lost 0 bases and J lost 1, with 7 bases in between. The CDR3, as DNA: TGTGCCAGCAGTTACTCGGGGGAGAGCAATCAGCCCCAGCATTTT. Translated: CASSYSGESNQPQHF.

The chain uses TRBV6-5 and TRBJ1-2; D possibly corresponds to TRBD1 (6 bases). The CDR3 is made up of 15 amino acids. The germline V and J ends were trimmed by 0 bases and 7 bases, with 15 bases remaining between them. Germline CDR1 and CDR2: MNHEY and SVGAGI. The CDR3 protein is CASSYSIQGHAGYTF. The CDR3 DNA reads TGTGCCAGCAGTTACTCGATCCAGGGGCACGCTGGCTACACCTTC.

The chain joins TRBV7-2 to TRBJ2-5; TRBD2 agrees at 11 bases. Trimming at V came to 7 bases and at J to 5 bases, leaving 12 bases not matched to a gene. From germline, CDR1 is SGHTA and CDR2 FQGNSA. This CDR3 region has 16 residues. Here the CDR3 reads CASTGGSGGVGETQYF. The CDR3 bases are TGTGCCAGCACCGGTGGTAGCGGGGGGGTAGGCGAGACCCAGTACTTC.

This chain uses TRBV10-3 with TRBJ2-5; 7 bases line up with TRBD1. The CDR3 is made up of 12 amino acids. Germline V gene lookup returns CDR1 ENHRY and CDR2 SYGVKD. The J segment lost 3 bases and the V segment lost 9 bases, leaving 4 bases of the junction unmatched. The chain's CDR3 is CAIRTGEETQYF. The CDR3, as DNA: TGTGCCATTCGGACAGGAGAAGAGACCCAGTACTTC.

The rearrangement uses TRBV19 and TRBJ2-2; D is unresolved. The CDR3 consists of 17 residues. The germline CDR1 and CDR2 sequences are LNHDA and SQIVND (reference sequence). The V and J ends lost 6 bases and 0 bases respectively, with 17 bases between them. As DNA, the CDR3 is TGTGCCAGTAGCCACCGAGTACAAAGCCCGAACACCGGGGAGCTGTTTTTT. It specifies CASSHRVQSPNTGELFF. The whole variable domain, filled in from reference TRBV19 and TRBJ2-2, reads DGGITQSPKYLFRKEGQNVTLSCEQNLNHDAMYWYRQDPGQGLRLIYYSQIVNDFQKGDIAEGYSVSREKKESFPLTVTSAQKNPTAFYLCASSHRVQSPNTGELFFGEGSRLTVL.

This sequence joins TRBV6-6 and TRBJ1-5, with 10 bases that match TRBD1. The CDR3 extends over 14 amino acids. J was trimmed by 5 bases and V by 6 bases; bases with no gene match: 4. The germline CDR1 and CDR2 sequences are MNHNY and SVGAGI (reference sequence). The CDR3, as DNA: TGTGCCAGCAGCCGAGGGACAGGGGATCAGCCCCAGCATTTT. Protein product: CASSRGTGDQPQHF.

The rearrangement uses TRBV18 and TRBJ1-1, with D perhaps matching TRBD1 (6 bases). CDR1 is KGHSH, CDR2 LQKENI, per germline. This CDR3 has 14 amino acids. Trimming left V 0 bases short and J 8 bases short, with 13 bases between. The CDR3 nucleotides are TGTGCCAGCTCACCACCCGGGACACCGGGCGAAGCTTTCTTT. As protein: CASSPPGTPGEAFF.

CDR3 nucleotide sequence: TGTGCCAGCAGTTACTCGAGAAGAGGGGAAGCTTTCTTT. It specifies CASSYSRRGEAFF. The rearrangement links TRBV6-5 to TRBJ1-1; D call uncertain. The CDR3 totals 13 residues. The germline V gene has CDR1 MNHEY and CDR2 SVGAGI. Trimming took 0 bases from V and 8 from J, leaving 10 bases between them.

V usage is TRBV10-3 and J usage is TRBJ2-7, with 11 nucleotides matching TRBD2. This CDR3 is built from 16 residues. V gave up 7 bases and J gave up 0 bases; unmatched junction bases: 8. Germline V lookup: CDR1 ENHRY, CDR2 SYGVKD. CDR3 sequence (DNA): TGTGCCATCAACGGAGTTAGCGGGGGGGCCTCCTACGAGCAGTACTTC. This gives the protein CAINGVSGGASYEQYF.

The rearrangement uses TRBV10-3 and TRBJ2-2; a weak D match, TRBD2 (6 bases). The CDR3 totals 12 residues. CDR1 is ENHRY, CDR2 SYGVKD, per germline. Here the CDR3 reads CAGRGNTGELFF. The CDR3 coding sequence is TGTGCGGGGCGGGGGAACACCGGGGAGCTGTTTTTT.

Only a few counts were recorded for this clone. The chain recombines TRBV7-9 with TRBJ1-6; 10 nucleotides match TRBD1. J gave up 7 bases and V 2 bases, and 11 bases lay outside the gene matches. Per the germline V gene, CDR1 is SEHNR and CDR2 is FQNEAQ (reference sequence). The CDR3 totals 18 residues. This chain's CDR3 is CASSLPKGQGTANSPLHF. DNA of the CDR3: TGTGCCAGCAGCTTACCTAAGGGACAGGGGACGGCAAATTCACCCCTCCACTTT.

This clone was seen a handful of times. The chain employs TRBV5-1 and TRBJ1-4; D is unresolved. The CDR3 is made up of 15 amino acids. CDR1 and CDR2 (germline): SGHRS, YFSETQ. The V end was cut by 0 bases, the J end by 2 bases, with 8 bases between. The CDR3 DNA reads TGCGCCAGCAGCTTGGGGCTTATCACTAATGAAAAACTGTTTTTT. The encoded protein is CASSLGLITNEKLFF. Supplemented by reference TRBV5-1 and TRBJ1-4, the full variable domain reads KAGVTQTPRYLIKTRGQQVTLSCSPISGHRSVSWYQQTPGQGLQFLFEYFSETQRNKGNFPGRFSGRQFSNSRSEMNVSTLELGDSALYLCASSLGLITNEKLFFGSGTQLSVL.

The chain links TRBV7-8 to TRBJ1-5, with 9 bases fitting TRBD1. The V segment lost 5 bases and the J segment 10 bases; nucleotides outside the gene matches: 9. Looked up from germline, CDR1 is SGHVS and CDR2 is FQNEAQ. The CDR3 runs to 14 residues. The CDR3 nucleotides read TGTGCCAGCAGCATAAGACAGGGGGTTTACCCCCAGCATTTT. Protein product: CASSIRQGVYPQHF.

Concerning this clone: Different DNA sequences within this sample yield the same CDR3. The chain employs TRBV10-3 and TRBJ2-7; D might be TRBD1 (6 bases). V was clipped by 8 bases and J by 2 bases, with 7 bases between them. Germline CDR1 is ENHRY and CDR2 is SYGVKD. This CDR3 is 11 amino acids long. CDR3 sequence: CAIRDTYEQYF. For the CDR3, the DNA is TGTGCCATCCGGGACACCTACGAGCAGTACTTC.